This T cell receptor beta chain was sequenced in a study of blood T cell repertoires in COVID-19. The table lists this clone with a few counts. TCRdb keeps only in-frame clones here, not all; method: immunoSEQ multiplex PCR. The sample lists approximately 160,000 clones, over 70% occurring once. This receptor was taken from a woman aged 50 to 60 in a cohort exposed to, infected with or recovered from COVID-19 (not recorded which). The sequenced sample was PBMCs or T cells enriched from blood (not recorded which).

CDR3: CASSLGADYEQYF. In nucleotides, the CDR3 is TGTGCCAGCAGCTTAGGGGCAGACTACGAGCAGTACTTC. The chain combines TRBV7-3 with TRBJ2-7; tentative D call: TRBD1 (5 bases). The CDR3 has 13 amino acids. Germline values: CDR1 SGHTA, CDR2 FQGTGA. V was cut by 2 bases and J by 3 bases, with 8 bases left in between.